This T cell receptor (beta chain) emerged from a study of radiation and T cells in renal cell carcinoma (dated by TCRdb to 2020 to 2022). For the wider study: In total, approximately 53 samples underwent TCR beta sequencing: 25 or so tumors plus 27 peripheral blood samples. The final blood draw was performed at 4 weeks after radiation, at the same time as nephrectomy. Across all 50 or so samples, 3,800,000 or so unique CDR3 nucleotide sequences encoding 2,658,974 unique CDR3 amino acid sequences were identified. Study-wide conclusions, independent of this receptor: Because the trial had a single-armed design, the trial could not examine how radiation dose or scheduling affected the TCR repertoire. In blood, the top tumor clonotypes increased between baseline and 2 weeks post-radiation and then shrank by 4 weeks, which suggests that tumor-resident clones expanded only transiently. Dynamics of the blood repertoire were not tracked past 4 weeks after treatment. Because no pretreatment tumor biopsies were available, whether clonotypes were present in the tumor at baseline could not be determined.

TCR beta libraries were generated from genomic DNA with the immunoSEQ kit, following the manufacturer's recommendations. To prepare libraries, a first multiplex PCR with proprietary primers was run, followed by a second PCR that added unique barcodes, and a bead cleanup was done after each round. Each sample batch included a kit-provided positive control reaction and a negative control reaction. The final libraries were assessed on an Agilent 4200 TapeStation D1000 ScreenTape, pooled by volume, and quantified by qPCR. An Illumina NextSeq500 fitted with a MidOutput 150-cycle cartridge performed the sequencing, running 156 Read1 cycles and 15 Index1 cycles with the kit's custom primers. The pooled library was loaded at 0.75 to 1 pM with a roughly 22% PhiX control spike-in. Processing in the source paper ran as follows. The vendor-processed data were analyzed in R, and a clonotype was defined as all T cells that share the same CDR3 nucleotide sequence. In the clone abundance analyses, frequencies were normalized to the 10,000 most abundant clones in each sample. Public T cell clones, which averaged fewer than five per sample, were removed prior to analysis. Tumor-enriched and baseline blood-enriched clonotypes were defined by at least a 32-fold difference in abundance between compartments. Clonotypes expanded or contracted between blood time points were identified with a beta-binomial differential abundance model. The Baroni-Urbani and Buser coefficient was used to measure tumor-blood repertoire similarity, and groups were compared with two-tailed Wilcoxon tests in R. As stored in TCRdb, this immuneACCESS dataset retains in-frame rearrangements with V and J assigned. A fraction of the clones does not appear; measured against another copy, unresolved V genes explain less than half of the discrepancy, and the remainder lacks a known reason. For V, J and clone size, that table is used; D and trimming come from the DNA. The sample has about 150,000 clones on record, about 88% of them singletons. The leading ten clones occupy about a sixth of the sample.

As to this clone: Its cognate antigen has yet to be identified. Base qualities are not recorded, but no much larger clone differs from it by a single base.

The time point label here, explained by the study, means: blood 4 weeks post-SBRT, at nephrectomy. The treatment or condition label corresponds to: 15 Gy SBRT to primary tumor, nephrectomy 4 weeks later. The samples were obtained from a clinical trial, where primary renal cell carcinomas were treated with 15 Gy stereotactic body radiation therapy and then removed by nephrectomy 4 weeks afterward. To follow tumor-enriched clonotypes, peripheral blood was collected serially from radiation-treated patients at baseline and again at 2 weeks and 4 weeks after SBRT. Every patient had renal cell carcinoma of clear cell pathology. The QIAamp DNA Blood Mini Kit (Qiagen) was used to prepare genomic DNA for TCR sequencing. Only samples passing all quality control checks were included in the analyses. The TCR sequence derives from a woman in her fifties or sixties with renal cell carcinoma. Sample: blood, taken from a patient whose treatment included radiotherapy and nephrectomy.

The CDR3 protein sequence reads: CASTEGFVGEQYF. The DNA reads TGTGCCAGCACGGAGGGCTTTGTTGGCGAGCAGTACTTC. The chain was built from TRBV6-1 and TRBJ2-7; the D segment could be TRBD2, given 6 matching bases. The germline V gene encodes CDR1 MNHNS and CDR2 SASEGT. Measured from the cysteine to the phenylalanine, the CDR3 is 13 residues long. Only CDR3 DNA remains: 39 bases, in frame from the first base. V is shortened by 7 bases, J by 6 bases, and the region joining them spans 16 bases.